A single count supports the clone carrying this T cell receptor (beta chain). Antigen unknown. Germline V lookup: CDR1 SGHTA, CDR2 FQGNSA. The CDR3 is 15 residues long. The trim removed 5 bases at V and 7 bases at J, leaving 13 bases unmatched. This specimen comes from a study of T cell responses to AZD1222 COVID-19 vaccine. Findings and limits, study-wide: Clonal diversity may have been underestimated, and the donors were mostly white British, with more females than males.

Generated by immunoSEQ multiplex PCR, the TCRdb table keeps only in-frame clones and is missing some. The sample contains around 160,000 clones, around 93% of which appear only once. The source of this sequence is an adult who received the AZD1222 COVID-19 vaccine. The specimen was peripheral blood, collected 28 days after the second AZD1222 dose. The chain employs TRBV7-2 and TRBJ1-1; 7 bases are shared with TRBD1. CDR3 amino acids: CASSPLRQGAGEAFF. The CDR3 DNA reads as TGTGCCAGCAGCCCACTCCGACAGGGTGCGGGTGAAGCTTTCTTT.